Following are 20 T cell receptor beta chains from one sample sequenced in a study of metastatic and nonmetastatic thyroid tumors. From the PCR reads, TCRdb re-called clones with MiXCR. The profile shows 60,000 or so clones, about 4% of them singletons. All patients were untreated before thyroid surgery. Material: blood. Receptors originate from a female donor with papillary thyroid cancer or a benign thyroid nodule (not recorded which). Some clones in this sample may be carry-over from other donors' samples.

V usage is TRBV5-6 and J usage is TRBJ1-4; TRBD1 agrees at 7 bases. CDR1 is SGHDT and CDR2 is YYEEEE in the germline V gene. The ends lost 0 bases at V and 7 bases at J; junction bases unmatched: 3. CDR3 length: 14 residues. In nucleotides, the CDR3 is TGTGCCAGCAGCTTGGGAGGGGGCAGTGAAAAACTGTTTTTT. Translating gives CASSLGGGSEKLFF.

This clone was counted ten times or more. The CDR3 coding sequence is TGTGCCTGGAGTGTTTTAACTAGCGGGGCCGGGGAGCTGTTTTTT. It is translated as CAWSVLTSGAGELFF. V and J are TRBV30 and TRBJ2-2, with 10 nucleotides matching TRBD2. Germline loops: CDR1 GTSNPN, CDR2 SVGIG (reference sequence). The length of the CDR3 is 15 residues. Trimming cost V 0 bases and J 6 bases; bases outside gene matches: 4. The variable domain in full, with the rest retrieved from reference TRBV30 and TRBJ2-2, is SQTIHQWPATLVQPVGSPLSLECTVEGTSNPNLYWYRQAAGRGLQLLFYSVGIGQISSEVPQNLSASRPQDRQFILSSKKLLLSDSGFYLCAWSVLTSGAGELFFGEGSRLTVL.

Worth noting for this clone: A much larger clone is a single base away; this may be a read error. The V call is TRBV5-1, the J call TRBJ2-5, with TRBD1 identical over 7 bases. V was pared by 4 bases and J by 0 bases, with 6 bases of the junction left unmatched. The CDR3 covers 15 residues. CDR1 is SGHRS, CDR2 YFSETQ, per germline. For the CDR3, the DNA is TGCGCCAGCAGCGTGACGACAGGGTACCAAGAGACCCAGTACTTC. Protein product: CASSVTTGYQETQYF.

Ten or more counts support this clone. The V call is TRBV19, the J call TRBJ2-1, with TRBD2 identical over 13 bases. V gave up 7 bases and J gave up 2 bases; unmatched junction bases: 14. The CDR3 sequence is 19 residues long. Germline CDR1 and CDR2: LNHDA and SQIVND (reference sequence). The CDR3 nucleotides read TGTGCCAGTACCCCGGGACTAGCGGGAAGGGGAACTACCTACAATGAGCAGTTCTTC. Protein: CASTPGLAGRGTTYNEQFF. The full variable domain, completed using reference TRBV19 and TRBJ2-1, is DGGITQSPKYLFRKEGQNVTLSCEQNLNHDAMYWYRQDPGQGLRLIYYSQIVNDFQKGDIAEGYSVSREKKESFPLTVTSAQKNPTAFYLCASTPGLAGRGTTYNEQFFGPGTRLTVL.

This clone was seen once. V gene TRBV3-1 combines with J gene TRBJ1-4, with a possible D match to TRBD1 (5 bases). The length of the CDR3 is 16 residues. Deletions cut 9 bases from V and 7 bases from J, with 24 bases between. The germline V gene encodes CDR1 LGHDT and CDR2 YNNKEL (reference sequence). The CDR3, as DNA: TGTGCCAGTGGGCAAGAGCGAGGAGGGGCGGGTGAAAAACTGTTTTTT. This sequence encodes CASGQERGGAGEKLFF.

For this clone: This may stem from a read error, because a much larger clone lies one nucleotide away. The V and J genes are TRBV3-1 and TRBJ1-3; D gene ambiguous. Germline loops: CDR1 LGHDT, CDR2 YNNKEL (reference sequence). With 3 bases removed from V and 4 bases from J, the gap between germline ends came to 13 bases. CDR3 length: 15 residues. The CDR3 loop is CASSHEGTKGNTIYF. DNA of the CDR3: TGTGCCAGCAGCCATGAGGGCACGAAAGGAAACACCATATATTTT.

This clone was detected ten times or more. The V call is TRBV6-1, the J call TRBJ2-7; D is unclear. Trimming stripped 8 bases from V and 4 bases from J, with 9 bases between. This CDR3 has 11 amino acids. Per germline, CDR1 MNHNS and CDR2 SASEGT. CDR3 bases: TGTGCCAGCGGAGTTTTTTACGAGCAGTACTTC. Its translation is CASGVFYEQYF.

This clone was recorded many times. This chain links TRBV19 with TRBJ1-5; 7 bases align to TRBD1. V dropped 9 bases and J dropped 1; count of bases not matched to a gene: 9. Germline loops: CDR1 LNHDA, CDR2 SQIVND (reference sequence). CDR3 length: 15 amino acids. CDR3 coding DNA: TGTGCCAGCAGGTACAGGGGAATCAGCAATCAGCCCCAGCATTTT. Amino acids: CASRYRGISNQPQHF.

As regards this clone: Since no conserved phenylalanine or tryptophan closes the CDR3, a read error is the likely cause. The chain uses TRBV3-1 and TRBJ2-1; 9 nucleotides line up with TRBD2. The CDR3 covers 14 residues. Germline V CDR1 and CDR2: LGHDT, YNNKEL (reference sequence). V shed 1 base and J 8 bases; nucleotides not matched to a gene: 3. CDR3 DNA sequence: TGTGCCAGCAGCCAAGCGGGGACTAGCTATGAGCAGTTCCTC. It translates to CASSQAGTSYEQFL.

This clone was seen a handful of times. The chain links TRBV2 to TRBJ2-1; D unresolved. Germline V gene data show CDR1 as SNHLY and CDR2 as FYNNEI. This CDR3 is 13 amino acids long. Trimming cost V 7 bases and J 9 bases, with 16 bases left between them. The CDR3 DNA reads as TGTGCCAGCACCCTGGTAGGTGTCGGTGAGCAGTTCTTC. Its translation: CASTLVGVGEQFF.

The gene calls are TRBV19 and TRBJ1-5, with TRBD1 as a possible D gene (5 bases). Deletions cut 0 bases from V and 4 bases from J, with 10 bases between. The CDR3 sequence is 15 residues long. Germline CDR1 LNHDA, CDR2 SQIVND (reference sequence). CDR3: CASSIEGLINQPQHF. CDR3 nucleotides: TGTGCCAGTAGTATAGAGGGACTGATTAATCAGCCCCAGCATTTT.

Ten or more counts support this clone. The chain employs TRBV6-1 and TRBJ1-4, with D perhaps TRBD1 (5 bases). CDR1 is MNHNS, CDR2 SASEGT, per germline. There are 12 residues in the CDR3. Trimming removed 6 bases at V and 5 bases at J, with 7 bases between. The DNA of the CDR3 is TGTGCCAGCAGGGGGGTCAATGAAAAACTGTTTTTT. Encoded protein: CASRGVNEKLFF.

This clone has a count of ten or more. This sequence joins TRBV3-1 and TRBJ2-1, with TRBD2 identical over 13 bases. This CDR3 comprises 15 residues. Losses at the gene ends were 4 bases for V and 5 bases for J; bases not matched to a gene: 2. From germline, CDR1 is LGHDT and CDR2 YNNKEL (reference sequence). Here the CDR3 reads CASSPTSGGDNEQFF. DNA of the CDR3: TGTGCCAGCAGCCCAACTAGCGGGGGGGACAATGAGCAGTTCTTC.

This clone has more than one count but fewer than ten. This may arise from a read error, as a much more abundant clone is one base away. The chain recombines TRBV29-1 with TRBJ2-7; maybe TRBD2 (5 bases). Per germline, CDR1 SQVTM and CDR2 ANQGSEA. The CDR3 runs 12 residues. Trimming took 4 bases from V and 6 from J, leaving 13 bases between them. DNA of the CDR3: TGCAGCGTTGGGGTGTCCGGGGTCGAGCAGTACTTC. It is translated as CSVGVSGVEQYF.

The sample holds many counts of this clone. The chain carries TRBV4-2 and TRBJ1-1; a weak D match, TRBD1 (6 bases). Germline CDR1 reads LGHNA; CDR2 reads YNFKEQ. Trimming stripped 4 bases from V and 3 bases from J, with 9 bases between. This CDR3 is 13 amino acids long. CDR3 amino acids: CASSPDSYTEAFF. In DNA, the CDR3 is TGTGCCAGCAGCCCGGACAGTTACACTGAAGCTTTCTTT.

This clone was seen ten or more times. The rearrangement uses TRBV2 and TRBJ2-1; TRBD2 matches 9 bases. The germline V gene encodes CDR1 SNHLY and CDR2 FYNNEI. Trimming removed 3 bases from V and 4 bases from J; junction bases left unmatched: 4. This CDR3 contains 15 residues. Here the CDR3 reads CASSEASGMYNEQFF. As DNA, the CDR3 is TGTGCCAGCAGTGAGGCTAGCGGGATGTACAATGAGCAGTTCTTC.

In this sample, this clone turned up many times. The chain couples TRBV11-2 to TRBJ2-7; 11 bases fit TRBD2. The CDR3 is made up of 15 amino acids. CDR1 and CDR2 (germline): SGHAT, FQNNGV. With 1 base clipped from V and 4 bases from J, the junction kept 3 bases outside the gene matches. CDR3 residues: CASSLASGRRYEQYF. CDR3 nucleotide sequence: TGTGCCAGCAGCTTAGCTAGCGGGAGGCGGTACGAGCAGTACTTC.

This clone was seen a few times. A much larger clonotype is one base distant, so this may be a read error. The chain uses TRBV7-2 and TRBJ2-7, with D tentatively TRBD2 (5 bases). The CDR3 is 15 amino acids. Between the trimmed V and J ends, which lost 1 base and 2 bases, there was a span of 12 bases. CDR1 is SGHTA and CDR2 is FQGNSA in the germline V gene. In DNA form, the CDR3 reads TGTGCCAGCAGCTTAGGACTAACGGGAACCTACGAGCAGTACTTC. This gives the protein CASSLGLTGTYEQYF.

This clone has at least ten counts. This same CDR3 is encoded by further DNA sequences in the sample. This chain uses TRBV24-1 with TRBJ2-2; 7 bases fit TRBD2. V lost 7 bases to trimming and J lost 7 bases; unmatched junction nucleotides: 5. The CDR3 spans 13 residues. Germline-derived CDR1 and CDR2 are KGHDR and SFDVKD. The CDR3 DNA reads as TGTGCCACCAGCCGGGAGGCAAGCGGGGAGCTGTTTTTT. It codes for CATSREASGELFF.

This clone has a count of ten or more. The CDR3 reads CASSEVPQRADTQYF. The CDR3 nucleotides are TGTGCCAGCAGCGAAGTTCCCCAGAGGGCAGATACGCAGTATTTT. V gene TRBV3-1 combines with J gene TRBJ2-3, with D maybe TRBD2 (5 bases). Germline CDR1 is LGHDT and CDR2 is YNNKEL (reference sequence). The CDR3 sequence is 15 residues long. Trimming stripped 5 bases from V and 4 bases from J, with 16 bases between.